These T cell receptor beta chains were read from a single sample in a study of graft-versus-host responses after intestinal transplantation. The method was immunoSEQ multiplex PCR; TCRdb's version includes in-frame clones alone and lacks a portion of them. The table has under 130,000 clones, 93% seen once. No cognate antigen is known for these TCRs. The input for sequencing was unstimulated CD8+ T cells sorted from spleen or lymph node cells, taken before intestinal transplant. These receptors were taken from a human donor who received an intestinal transplant. The CDR3 runs from the conserved cysteine through the conserved F or W. The order of the fields is V gene, D gene, J gene, clone size, CDR3 DNA, CDR3 protein. D genes are given only for firm matches. Only part of the rows carry a size: once, few, many, or a class if the clone is expanded.

>TRBV2|NA|TRBJ2-1|NA
TGTGCCAGCAGTGAAGCACAGAAGATCTACAATGAGCAGTTCTTC
CASSEAQKIYNEQFF
>TRBV30|NA|TRBJ1-5|NA
TGTGCCTGGGCCGACAGAAATAGCAATCAGCCCCAGCATTTT
CAWADRNSNQPQHF
>TRBV4-1|NA|TRBJ1-6|once
TGCGCCAGCAGCCAAGATATGGGGAATTCACCCCTCCACTTT
CASSQDMGNSPLHF
>TRBV7-2|NA|TRBJ2-1|NA
TGTGCCAGCAGCCCCGCAGGGGGGAGTTACAATGAGCAGTTCTTC
CASSPAGGSYNEQFF
>TRBV4-2|NA|TRBJ1-1|NA
TGTGCCAGCAGCCAAGAAATGTCAGTGGGGGTGAGCACTGAAGCTTTCTTT
CASSQEMSVGVSTEAFF
>TRBV4-1|NA|TRBJ2-1|NA
TGCGCCAGCAGCCAGGGGACTCCGAGCTCCTACAATGAGCAGTTCTTC
CASSQGTPSSYNEQFF
>TRBV7-8|NA|TRBJ1-1|once
TGTGCCAGGGCGGACACTGAAGCTTTCTTT
CARADTEAFF
>TRBV7-8|NA|TRBJ1-5|NA
TGTGCCAGCAGCTATAGACAGGCAGATCAGCCCCAGCATTTT
CASSYRQADQPQHF
>TRBV6-4|TRBD2|TRBJ2-3|NA
TGTGCCAGCAGTGGGACTAGCGGGGGCCCAGATACGCAGTATTTT
CASSGTSGGPDTQYF
>TRBV7-9|NA|TRBJ2-7|NA
TGTGCCAGCAGCTTGGACGGTTCCCGCGGCGAGCAGTACTTC
CASSLDGSRGEQYF
>TRBV7-9|TRBD1|TRBJ2-7|NA
TGTGCCAGCAGCCAAACCGGGACAGGCCTCTACGAGCAGTACTTC
CASSQTGTGLYEQYF
>TRBV27|NA|TRBJ1-6|NA
TGTGCCAGCACCGTTAAGGGCGCCTATAATTCACCCCTCCACTTT
CASTVKGAYNSPLHF
>TRBV2|NA|TRBJ1-1|NA
TGTGCCAGCGGCAGAAACACTGAAGCTTTCTTT
CASGRNTEAFF
>TRBV5-8|NA|TRBJ1-1|NA
TGTGCCAGCAGGTCTAAAGTATGGGGGGGAGTCACTGAAGCTTTCTTT
CASRSKVWGGVTEAFF
>TRBV15|NA|TRBJ2-1|NA
TGTGCCACCAGCGCACAGGGTATAGGCCAGAATGAGCAGTTCTTC
CATSAQGIGQNEQFF
>TRBV14|NA|TRBJ2-7|NA
TGTGCCAGCAGCCAAGATTTCTACGAGCAGTACTTC
CASSQDFYEQYF
>TRBV4-1|TRBD2|TRBJ2-5|NA
TGCGCCAGCAGCCAAGGCCGCCTAGCGGGGTTCGAGACCCAGTACTTC
CASSQGRLAGFETQYF
>TRBV2|NA|TRBJ1-1|NA
TGTGCCAGCAGTGTTGACCCTAGCGGCACTGAAGCTTTCTTT
CASSVDPSGTEAFF
>TRBV2|TRBD1|TRBJ1-5|once
TGTGCCAGCAGCGCCCCGGGACAGGGTCGCAATCAGCCCCAGCATTTT
CASSAPGQGRNQPQHF
>TRBV10-2|NA|TRBJ2-7|NA
TGCGCCAGCAGTGAGCGGTGGGGGGACGGGTACGAGCAGTACTTC
CASSERWGDGYEQYF
>TRBV4-1|TRBD2|TRBJ2-1|NA
TGCGCCAGCAGCCAAGACGGACTAGCGGGGGGCGATGAGCAGTTCTTC
CASSQDGLAGGDEQFF
>TRBV19|NA|TRBJ1-3|few
TGTGCCAGTAGTATAAGGGAAGGAAACACCATATATTTT
CASSIREGNTIYF
>TRBV11-2|TRBD1|TRBJ1-1|NA
TGTGCCAGCAGCCCGACGGGACAGCCGAATTTTCCTGAAGCTTTCTTT
CASSPTGQPNFPEAFF
>TRBV4-1|NA|TRBJ2-5|NA
TGCGCCAGCAGCCAAGACGGCGGGACCCAGTACTTC
CASSQDGGTQYF
>TRBV6-1|NA|TRBJ2-7|NA
TGTGCCAGCAGTGTGGCTTCAGCGGGCGAGCAGTACTTC
CASSVASAGEQYF
>TRBV12-5|NA|TRBJ1-1|NA
TGTGCTAGTGGTTTGGCGAACACTGAAGCTTTCTTT
CASGLANTEAFF
>TRBV27|NA|TRBJ1-1|once
TGTGCCAGCAGTTTAGGAGATTGGGGGCCTAACACTGAAGCTTTCTTT
CASSLGDWGPNTEAFF
>TRBV12-5|NA|TRBJ1-3|NA
TGTGCTAGTGGTTTTGGAAACACCATATATTTT
CASGFGNTIYF